The 14 T cell receptor beta chains given below trace back to one sample, sequenced in a study of T-cell memory formation after mild COVID-19. Using its own MiXCR run on the 5' RACE reads, TCRdb lists one record per CDR3 protein. The profile shows 410,000 or so distinct CDR3 sequences, under 25% of them singletons. Material: PBMCs or a T cell subset sorted from them (not recorded which). Every receptor here comes from an adult woman who had mild COVID-19 (a few samples of this study predate the infection). Cell type and time point are not known.

The gene calls are TRBV4-3 and TRBJ1-4; D might be TRBD1 (5 bases). V was trimmed by 0 bases and J by 4 bases, leaving 9 bases between them. The CDR3 contains 15 residues. Germline V gene data show CDR1 as LGHNA and CDR2 as YSLEER. CDR3 amino acids: CASSQETRVNEKLFF. The DNA for the CDR3 is TGCGCCAGCAGCCAAGAGACCAGGGTTAATGAAAAACTGTTTTTT.

This clonotype came up a few times. The chain has TRBV18 and TRBJ1-2; 8 nucleotides align to TRBD1. CDR1 and CDR2 (germline): KGHSH, LQKENI. V was pared by 1 base and J by 3 bases, with 7 bases of the junction left unmatched. The length of the CDR3 is 16 residues. CDR3 bases: TGTGCCAGCTCACCACTTCCAGGGGGCTTCGACTATGGCTACACCTTC. It codes for CASSPLPGGFDYGYTF.

The V call is TRBV27, the J call TRBJ1-2, with no clear D. V was pared by 6 bases and J by 0 bases, with 14 bases between. The CDR3 has 15 residues. Germline V gene lookup returns CDR1 MNHEY and CDR2 SMNVEV (reference sequence). CDR3 in amino acids: CASSSPGSSNYGYTF. CDR3 sequence (DNA): TGTGCCAGCAGCTCCCCGGGTTCTTCTAACTATGGCTACACCTTC.

V and J are TRBV11-1 and TRBJ1-1; 7 bases are shared with TRBD1. The V segment lost 4 bases and the J segment 1 base; nucleotides outside the gene matches: 9. Looked up from germline, CDR1 is SGHAT and CDR2 is FQDESV (reference sequence). The CDR3 is made up of 16 amino acids. CDR3 protein: CASSSRKGQKNTEAFF. For the CDR3, the DNA is TGTGCCAGCAGCTCCAGAAAGGGACAGAAGAACACTGAAGCTTTCTTT.

The V call is TRBV6-5, the J call TRBJ1-1, with TRBD1 matching 7 bases. With 5 bases clipped from V and 4 bases from J, the junction kept 13 bases outside the gene matches. The CDR3 has 16 residues. Germline CDR1 and CDR2: MNHEY and SVGAGI. CDR3 protein: CASSQQKGGWGTEAFF. Written as DNA, the CDR3 is TGTGCCAGCAGTCAGCAAAAAGGGGGCTGGGGCACTGAAGCTTTCTTT.

The chain is built from TRBV5-1 and TRBJ2-3, with 8 bases fitting TRBD1. V trimming: 0 bases; J trimming: 7 bases; junction bases outside the gene matches: 4. This CDR3 is built from 14 residues. Germline V gene sequence: CDR1 SGHRS, CDR2 YFSETQ. Here the CDR3 reads CASSLGQGLNTQYF. CDR3 DNA sequence: TGCGCCAGCAGCTTGGGACAGGGGTTGAATACGCAGTATTTT.

The V gene is TRBV7-2, the J gene TRBJ2-2, with D possibly matching TRBD1 (6 bases). The CDR3 runs to 15 residues. Germline CDR1 and CDR2: SGHTA and FQGNSA. V dropped 5 bases and J dropped 1 base, with 11 bases sitting between them. The CDR3 DNA follows: TGTGCCAGCAGCCGGGACATCATGAACACCGGGGAGCTGTTTTTT. It is translated as CASSRDIMNTGELFF.

The V call is TRBV19, the J call TRBJ1-6; 8 nucleotides line up with TRBD1. V was pared by 9 bases and J by 13 bases, with 11 bases of the junction left unmatched. CDR1 is LNHDA and CDR2 is SQIVND in the germline V gene (reference sequence). The CDR3 extends over 13 amino acids. In DNA, the CDR3 is TGTGCCAGCGCGGACAGGGCCGAATTCCCCCTCCACTTT. This gives the protein CASADRAEFPLHF.

The V gene is TRBV6-6, the J gene TRBJ1-1; no firm D call. The CDR3 sequence is 12 residues long. Germline-derived CDR1 and CDR2 are MNHNY and SVGAGI (reference sequence). V lost 5 bases, J lost 6 bases, and 10 bases lay in between. CDR3: CASSIRGSEAFF. The CDR3 nucleotides read TGTGCCAGCAGTATTCGAGGCTCTGAAGCTTTCTTT.

This clonotype was recorded many times. The chain is built from TRBV7-2 and TRBJ1-2, with D maybe TRBD1 (5 bases). The CDR3 spans 13 residues. The germline V and J ends were trimmed by 5 bases and 1 base, with 8 bases remaining between them. Germline assignment: CDR1 SGHTA and CDR2 FQGNSA. The CDR3 region is CASSPGFNYGYTF. The CDR3 DNA follows: TGTGCCAGCAGCCCAGGGTTTAACTATGGCTACACCTTC.

This clonotype showed up just a few times. The V gene is TRBV7-9, the J gene TRBJ1-5, with 8 positions matching TRBD1. Looked up from germline, CDR1 is SEHNR and CDR2 is FQNEAQ (reference sequence). The CDR3 spans 13 residues. The V segment lost 1 base and the J segment 11 bases; nucleotides outside the gene matches: 4. The CDR3, as DNA: TGTGCCAGCAGCTTAGGGACAGGGAGGGCCCAGCATTTT. Translated, it gives CASSLGTGRAQHF.

With regard to this clonotype: Because the CDR3's place on the DNA is in doubt, the DNA is left out and the CDR3 is given as listed by TCRdb. This chain connects TRBV3-1 to TRBJ1-2; the tabulated D call, TRBD1, remains unverified against the DNA. Inclusive of both ends, the CDR3 amounts to 14 amino acids. Germline assignment: CDR1 LGHDT and CDR2 YNNKEL (reference sequence). CDR3 loop: CASSQFGAGYGYTF.

This clonotype was detected only a few times. V usage is TRBV7-9 and J usage is TRBJ1-5; 7 bases line up with TRBD1. The junction had 9 bases not matched to a gene; V was cut back by 5 bases and J by 5 bases. The length of the CDR3 is 15 residues. CDR1 and CDR2 from the germline V gene are SEHNR and FQNEAQ (reference sequence). CDR3 region: CASSPQGGGYQPQHF. The CDR3 coding sequence is TGTGCCAGCAGCCCCCAGGGGGGCGGTTATCAGCCCCAGCATTTT.

V and J are TRBV20-1 and TRBJ2-7, with 8 bases aligning to TRBD1. The CDR3 sequence is 16 residues long. Germline assignment: CDR1 DFQATT and CDR2 SNEGSKA (reference sequence). Trimming cost V 6 bases and J 4 bases; bases outside gene matches: 17. The CDR3 DNA reads TGCAGTGCCCGCAAACCGACAGGGGTTGCCTTGTACGAGCAGTACTTC. It encodes CSARKPTGVALYEQYF.